Listed here is a single T cell receptor beta chain. This record comes from a study of blood T cell repertoires in COVID-19. Background on the study: Collection of acute and convalescent COVID-19 samples took place in the United States, Italy and Spain. PBMCs, B-cell-depleted T cells, or T cells provided the cDNA or gDNA that made up the material.

Sequencing used immunoSEQ multiplex PCR; TCRdb keeps in-frame clones, though not all of them. The data show more than 350,000 clones, 75% to 90% seen once. V was cut by 11 bases and J by 8 bases, with 21 bases left in between. The CDR3 runs to 14 residues. Germline lookup yields CDR1 SEHNR and CDR2 FQNEAQ (reference sequence). The sample comprised PBMCs or T cells enriched from blood (not recorded which). The chain joins TRBV7-9 to TRBJ1-4; D is ambiguous. This sequence originates from a man between 18 and 29 years old who had recovered from COVID-19. CDR3 DNA sequence: TGTGCCGGTCAAAAGGCGGGGATTGGGGAAAAACTGTTTTTT. Translated, it gives CAGQKAGIGEKLFF.